Below, 6 T cell receptor beta chains from the same sample are listed, as sequenced in a study of blood T cell repertoires in COVID-19 (dated by TCRdb to about 2020). Library preparation employed the immunoSEQ multiplex PCR assay. TCRdb re-hosts the immuneACCESS table, in-frame sequences only. Its copies lack some clones; in the studies checked, an unresolved V gene accounts for under half of them, and the cause for the rest is not known. Counted in this sample were over 70,000 clones; almost 90% of them appeared once. Roughly 4.5% of the sample goes to the ten largest clones. The sample comprised peripheral blood. The receptors were gathered from an elderly woman with active or convalescent COVID-19.

V and J are TRBV27 and TRBJ2-5, with D perhaps TRBD2 (5 bases). The V gene's germline CDR1 is MNHEY and CDR2 SMNVEV (reference sequence). The CDR3 is made up of 12 amino acids. V was trimmed by 5 bases and J by 4 bases, leaving 8 bases between them. CDR3 region: CASSPEGETQYF. The CDR3 DNA follows: TGTGCCAGCAGTCCAGAGGGAGAGACCCAGTACTTC.

This chain connects TRBV24-1 to TRBJ1-5; 7 nucleotides line up with TRBD1. The CDR3 is 15 residues long. CDR1 is KGHDR, CDR2 SFDVKD, per germline. After removal of 4 bases from V and 4 bases from J, the junction contained 6 bases not matched to a gene. CDR3 DNA: TGTGCCACCAGTGACCCGGGACAGAATAATCAGCCCCAGCATTTT. Encoded protein: CATSDPGQNNQPQHF.

The V and J genes are TRBV5-6 and TRBJ1-6; 9 nucleotides agree with TRBD1. This CDR3 is built from 14 residues. With 4 bases clipped from V and 11 bases from J, the junction kept 7 bases outside the gene matches. Germline loops: CDR1 SGHDT, CDR2 YYEEEE. The CDR3 region has the DNA TGTGCCAGCAGCCTAAGGGACAGGGACACACCCCTCCACTTT. Translated, it gives CASSLRDRDTPLHF. Drawing the rest from reference TRBV5-6 and TRBJ1-6, the complete variable domain is DAGVTQSPTHLIKTRGQQVTLRCSPKSGHDTVSWYQQALGQGPQFIFQYYEEEERQRGNFPDRFSGHQFPNYSSELNVNALLLGDSALYLCASSLRDRDTPLHFGNGTRLTVT.

The V and J genes are TRBV9 and TRBJ1-1; D gene uncertain. Trimming left V 0 bases short and J 10 bases short, with 22 bases between. This CDR3 is 16 amino acids long. The germline V gene encodes CDR1 SGDLS and CDR2 YYNGEE. The CDR3 region has the DNA TGTGCCAGCAGCGTAGCTCCGACCTTACTGGAGGAGGTAGCTTTCTTT. It is translated as CASSVAPTLLEEVAFF.

The rearrangement links TRBV9 to TRBJ2-1; D perhaps matches TRBD2 (5 bases). Germline-derived CDR1 and CDR2 are SGDLS and YYNGEE. The V end was cut by 0 bases, the J end by 9 bases, with 16 bases between. The CDR3 covers 15 residues. The chain's CDR3 is CASSVGGNMVLEQFF. CDR3 in DNA: TGTGCCAGCAGCGTAGGAGGGAATATGGTGCTTGAGCAGTTCTTC.

This clone was counted once. The V gene is TRBV20-1, the J gene TRBJ1-1, with TRBD1 identical over 8 bases. The germline CDR1 and CDR2 sequences are DFQATT and SNEGSKA (reference sequence). The CDR3 extends over 14 amino acids. Unmatched junction bases numbered 10, after V lost 3 bases and J lost 7 bases. The CDR3: CSASNTGGYDEAFF. The CDR3 nucleotides are TGCAGTGCTAGTAATACAGGGGGTTATGATGAAGCTTTCTTT.